This is a list of T cell receptor beta chains from one sample in a study of OX40 agonist ivuxolimab in advanced cancers. Sequenced by immunoSEQ multiplex PCR; TCRdb stores in-frame clones only, minus some. Of around 50,000 clones in the sample, 94% were seen once. The source was CD4+ or CD8+ T cells sorted from blood, collected in a trial of the OX40 agonist ivuxolimab. These receptors all stem from an adult with an advanced solid tumor such as melanoma, head and neck, liver or kidney cancer. CDR3s include the opening cysteine and the closing phenylalanine or tryptophan. D genes are given only for firm matches. Not all rows give a size; the values are once, few, many and, for expanded clones, a class.

TRBV10-3	once	TRBD1	TRBJ2-1	TGTGCCATCCGGGACAGGGGGCGAACTAGCGGGTCCGATGAGCAGTTCTTC	CAIRDRGRTSGSDEQFF
TRBV5-5	-	TRBD1	TRBJ2-7	TGTGCCAGCAGCCCAGGACAGGGAGCCTACGAGCAGTACTTC	CASSPGQGAYEQYF
TRBV9	-	TRBD2	TRBJ2-7	TGTGCCAGCAGCTCATCCCGGGTTCTAGCGGAGCCCTACGAGCAGTACTTC	CASSSSRVLAEPYEQYF
TRBV14	-	TRBD1	TRBJ2-7	TGTGCCAGCAGCCCCCTAAACGGACAGGGCCCGCCTAGGGAGCAGTACTTC	CASSPLNGQGPPREQYF
TRBV7-9	-	-	TRBJ1-1	TGTGCCAGCAGCTGGGACAACACTGAAGCTTTCTTT	CASSWDNTEAFF
TRBV27	-	-	TRBJ2-7	TGTGCCAGCAGTTTGGGGAGCCACGAGCAGTACTTC	CASSLGSHEQYF
TRBV5-5	-	-	TRBJ2-7	TGTGCCAGCAGCTTCTATACAGGGTCCTACGAGCAGTACTTC	CASSFYTGSYEQYF
TRBV19	-	TRBD1	TRBJ1-1	TGTGCCAGTAGTCCAGGGACAGGGGGGAGCACTGAAGCTTTCTTT	CASSPGTGGSTEAFF
TRBV7-3	-	-	TRBJ2-1	TGTGCCAGCAGCTTTTCAGGGTCCTACAATGAGCAGTTCTTC	CASSFSGSYNEQFF
TRBV5-1	once	TRBD2	TRBJ2-1	TGCGCCAGCAGCTTGAGACAGCGGGAGATCGATGAGCAGTTCTTC	CASSLRQREIDEQFF
TRBV5-5	-	-	TRBJ2-7	TGTGCCAGCAGCTTGGGGGTAGGGTCCTACGAGCAGTACTTC	CASSLGVGSYEQYF
TRBV7-2	-	TRBD1	TRBJ2-5	TGTGCCAGCAGCAAAACCCGGGACAGGGGGCGGGAGACCCAGTACTTC	CASSKTRDRGRETQYF
TRBV10-2	-	TRBD2	TRBJ2-1	TGCGCCACCGCCGGCCGGGAGGTTGAGCAGTTCTTC	CATAGREVEQFF
TRBV21-1	-	-	TRBJ2-3	TGTGCCAGCAGCGAACAGGGTTGCCTAGCGGCCCAACCTAGCACAGATACGCAGTATTTT	CASSEQGCLAAQPSTDTQYF
TRBV11-2	-	-	TRBJ2-3	TGTGCCAGCAGCTTTTCAGAGGGAATTACAGATACGCAGTATTTT	CASSFSEGITDTQYF
TRBV13	once	TRBD1	TRBJ2-2	TGTGCCAGCACCACGGGACAGTGGAACACCGGGGAGCTGTTTTTT	CASTTGQWNTGELFF
TRBV28	once	TRBD1	TRBJ2-1	TGTGCCAGCAGTTTCTCGGACAGGGTAGCGGTGAGTGAGCAGTTCTTC	CASSFSDRVAVSEQFF
TRBV5-6	-	-	TRBJ2-7	TGTGCCAGCAGCTCGGGTGGCAACGAGCAGTACTTC	CASSSGGNEQYF
TRBV9	-	-	TRBJ2-1	TGTGCCAGCAGCGTAGCGGGGCTCGAGGATGAGCAGTTCTTC	CASSVAGLEDEQFF
TRBV7-2	-	-	TRBJ1-4	TGTGCCAGCAGCTGGACGGGTGAAAAACTGTTTTTT	CASSWTGEKLFF
TRBV9	-	-	TRBJ2-6	TGTGCCAGCAGCCCCCGGACGGACCACTCTGGGGCCAACGTCCTGACTTTC	CASSPRTDHSGANVLTF
TRBV4-1	-	-	TRBJ1-1	TGCGCCAGCAGCCAAGATGCATTAGTGAACACTGAAGCTTTCTTT	CASSQDALVNTEAFF
TRBV6-5	few	-	TRBJ1-1	TGTGCCAGCAGTACCGGCCTTATGACCGCTTTCTTT	CASSTGLMTAFF
TRBV28	-	TRBD2	TRBJ2-1	TGTGCCAGCAGTTCCGTGACTAGCGGGAGGGCCCTTGGTTTTTTAAATGAGCAGTTCTTC	CASSSVTSGRALGFLNEQFF
TRBV7-8	-	-	TRBJ2-4	TGTGCCAGCACCCCTAGGGCTACCATAGCCAAAAACATTCAGTACTTC	CASTPRATIAKNIQYF
TRBV29-1	-	-	TRBJ2-7	TGCAGCTACGTTAACGGGGCCGAGCAGTACTTC	CSYVNGAEQYF
TRBV6-5	once	TRBD2	TRBJ2-1	TGTGCCAGCAGTTGGGCTAGCGGGAGTGCTGAGCAGTTCTTC	CASSWASGSAEQFF
TRBV21-1	-	-	TRBJ1-1	TGTGCCAGCAGCAAAGAGGGCAGGGGGAGGGACACTGAAGCTTTCTTT	CASSKEGRGRDTEAFF
TRBV19	-	TRBD1	TRBJ2-3	TGTGCCAGTAGTCGGGACAGGGACACAGATACGCAGTATTTT	CASSRDRDTDTQYF